This note documents a single TCR beta chain sequence. This entry is derived from a study of cytomegalovirus exposure and HLA in healthy donors. The PCR was carried out with 60 Vbeta primers and 13 Jbeta primers. Method: immunoSEQ multiplex PCR; TCRdb's copy keeps in-frame clones and lacks some. In the table there are about 190,000 clones, around 80% of which are singletons. Germline V gene lookup returns CDR1 SQVTM and CDR2 ANQGSEA. V lost 7 bases and J lost 8, with 14 bases in between. The CDR3 spans 11 residues. This clonotype originated in a woman aged 40 to 50 in good health and CMV-seronegative. J is TRBJ1-2 and V is TRBV29-1; D is perhaps TRBD1 (6 bases). The specimen was PBMCs. The DNA for the CDR3 is TGCAGCGGTCAGGGGTCAGGCGGCTACACCTTC. Translating gives CSGQGSGGYTF.